This T cell receptor beta chain was sequenced in a study of cytomegalovirus exposure and HLA in healthy donors. General study results and limits: Clusters of TCRs from the first cohort tended to co-occur in the 120 or so validation repertoires (as a later analysis found).

In regard to this clone: Its specificity is not known.

Looked up from germline, CDR1 is SGHDT and CDR2 is YYEEEE. The CDR3 runs to 15 residues. The ends lost 4 bases at V and 5 bases at J; junction bases unmatched: 11. Sequencing was performed with immunoSEQ multiplex PCR; in TCRdb, only in-frame clones are kept and a portion is missing. The sample includes roughly 190,000 clones, about 82% of them seen just once. This clonotype originated in a woman between 18 and 29 years old in good health and CMV-seronegative. The source material was PBMCs. The V and J genes are TRBV5-6 and TRBJ1-1, with 7 nucleotides matching TRBD1. CDR3: CASSPVDRERTEAFF. The DNA for the CDR3 is TGTGCCAGCAGCCCCGTTGACAGGGAGCGGACTGAAGCTTTCTTT.